This T cell receptor (beta chain) was documented in a study of beta chain features in type 1 diabetes. Looking at the study overall: Healthy donors and patients showed comparable age, gender and cell yields.

V lost 3 bases, J lost 5 bases, and 9 bases stayed unmatched. Germline CDR1 GTSNPN, CDR2 SVGIG (reference sequence). This CDR3 has 16 residues. Every isolated RNA sample was fully reverse transcribed, so sequencing captured expressed TCRB transcripts. The protocol was immunoSEQ multiplex PCR, while the TCRdb copy is restricted to in-frame clones and leaves out a portion. The data contain hundreds of thousands of clones, about 15% of them singletons. V gene TRBV30 combines with J gene TRBJ2-5; 13 bases agree with TRBD2. Sequencing used naive CD4+ T cells from blood. The TCR was taken from a young man in good health. Here the CDR3 reads CAWSRAGLAGVETQYF. CDR3 coding DNA: TGTGCCTGGAGCCGGGCCGGACTAGCGGGAGTCGAGACCCAGTACTTC.